This entry describes one TCR beta chain. The data were obtained in a study of identical twins. This CDR3 region has 13 residues. V dropped 2 bases and J dropped 5 bases, with 10 bases sitting between them. From germline, CDR1 is SGHKS and CDR2 YYEKEE (reference sequence). cDNA molecules carried unique molecular identifiers, and template switching added a universal primer site. TCRdb recomputed calls from the 5' RACE reads with MiXCR, one row per CDR3 protein. Among roughly 750,000 distinct CDR3 sequences listed, approximately 21% were seen once. Another study also made use of these data, one on T cells expressing NK-cell markers. That study adds: Sequenced donors, eight in total, included seven who were HCMV-seropositive and one who was seronegative.

The gene calls are TRBV5-5 and TRBJ2-5; D possibly corresponds to TRBD2 (5 bases). This clonotype was obtained from a woman between 18 and 29 years old in good health. Sequencing used PBMCs. The CDR3, as DNA: TGTGCCAGCAGCTTCGGGGAATACGAGACCCAGTACTTC. This codes for CASSFGEYETQYF. Supplemented by reference TRBV5-5 and TRBJ2-5, the full variable domain reads DAGVTQSPTHLIKTRGQQVTLRCSPISGHKSVSWYQQVLGQGPQFIFQYYEKEERGRGNFPDRFSARQFPNYSSELNVNALLLGDSALYLCASSFGEYETQYFGPGTRLLVL.